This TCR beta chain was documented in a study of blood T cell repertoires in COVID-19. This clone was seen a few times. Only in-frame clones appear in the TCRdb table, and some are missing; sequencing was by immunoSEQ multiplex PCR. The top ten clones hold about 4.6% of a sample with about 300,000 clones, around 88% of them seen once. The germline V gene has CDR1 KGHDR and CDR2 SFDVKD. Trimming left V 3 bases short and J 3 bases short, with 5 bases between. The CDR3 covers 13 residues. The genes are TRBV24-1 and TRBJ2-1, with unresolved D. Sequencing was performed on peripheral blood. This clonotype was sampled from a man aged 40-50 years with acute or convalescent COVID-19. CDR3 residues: CATSDRHYNEQFF. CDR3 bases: TGTGCCACCAGTGATCGACACTACAATGAGCAGTTCTTC.